What follows are 2 T cell receptor beta chains derived from one specimen sequenced in a study of CD8 T cells in Susac syndrome. Reverse transcription of about 0.45 to 1 ug RNA was performed with random hexamers. Using its own MiXCR run on the immunoSEQ multiplex PCR reads, TCRdb lists one record per CDR3 protein. In the table there are some 120,000 distinct CDR3 sequences, more than 85% of which are singletons. The specimen sequenced was CD8+ T cells from PBMCs. Source of these receptors: a human donor with multiple sclerosis.

The chain is built from TRBV24-1 and TRBJ2-1, with TRBD2 identical over 13 bases. The V segment lost 4 bases and the J segment 8 bases; nucleotides outside the gene matches: 13. The CDR3 is 18 amino acids. The germline gives CDR1 KGHDR, CDR2 SFDVKD. In DNA form, the CDR3 reads TGTGCCACCAGTGACCCCGGACTAGCGGGAGTTCTCGGGGATGAGCAGTTCTTC. It translates to CATSDPGLAGVLGDEQFF.

The chain carries TRBV7-4 and TRBJ1-3; D gene uncertain. The CDR3 is made up of 16 amino acids. The V end lost 0 bases, the J end lost 4 bases, and 13 bases lay between the germline ends. Germline V CDR1 and CDR2: SGHVT, SQSDAQ. This chain's CDR3 is CASSLAWAAQGNTIYF. The CDR3 nucleotides are TGTGCCAGCAGCTTAGCGTGGGCAGCCCAAGGAAACACCATATATTTT.